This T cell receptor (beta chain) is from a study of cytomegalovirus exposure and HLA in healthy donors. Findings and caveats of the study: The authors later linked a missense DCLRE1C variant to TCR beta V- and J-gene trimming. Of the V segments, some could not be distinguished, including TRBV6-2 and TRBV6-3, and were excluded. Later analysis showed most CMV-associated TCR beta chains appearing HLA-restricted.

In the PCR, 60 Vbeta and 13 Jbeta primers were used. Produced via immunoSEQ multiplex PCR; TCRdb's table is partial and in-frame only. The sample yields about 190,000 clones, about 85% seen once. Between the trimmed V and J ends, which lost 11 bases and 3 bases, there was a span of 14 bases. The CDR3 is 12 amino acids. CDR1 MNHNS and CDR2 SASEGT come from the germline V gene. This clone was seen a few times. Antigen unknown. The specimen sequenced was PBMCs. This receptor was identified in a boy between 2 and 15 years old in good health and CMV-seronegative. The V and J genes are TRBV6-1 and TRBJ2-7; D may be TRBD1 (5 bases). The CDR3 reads CASREVSYEQYF. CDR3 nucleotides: TGTGCCTCCAGGGAAGTTAGCTACGAGCAGTACTTC.